These 8 T cell receptor beta chains came from one sample sequenced in a study of shared clonotypes between healthy human individuals. Produced via immunoSEQ multiplex PCR; TCRdb's table is partial and in-frame only. The sample holds roughly 1,600,000 clones, about 98.5% seen once. Sample: naive CD4+ T cells sorted from blood. Subset indicated: CD45RA+ positively selected. All receptors come from a man aged 25-40 years in good health.

The chain links TRBV9 to TRBJ2-5, with 7 bases that match TRBD2. The V gene's germline CDR1 is SGDLS and CDR2 YYNGEE. The CDR3 totals 15 residues. J lost 4 bases, V lost 4 bases, and 10 bases had no gene match. DNA of the CDR3: TGTGCCAGCAGCCCCAGCGGGACCTTCGCAGAGACCCAGTACTTC. This gives the protein CASSPSGTFAETQYF.

This clone has just one count. The rearrangement joins TRBV5-1 to TRBJ1-5; no definite D call. Germline V gene data show CDR1 as SGHRS and CDR2 as YFSETQ. The CDR3 has 15 amino acids. V shed 4 bases and J shed 0 bases, with 11 bases lying between them. CDR3 in DNA: TGCGCCAGCAGCCCAGACGGTTATAGCAATCAGCCCCAGCATTTT. Translation gives CASSPDGYSNQPQHF.

This clone was observed once. This chain joins TRBV4-2 and TRBJ2-3, with D possibly matching TRBD2 (6 bases). Deletions cut 2 bases from V and 4 bases from J, with 16 bases between. CDR1 LGHNA and CDR2 YNFKEQ come from the germline V gene. CDR3 length: 16 residues. The CDR3 coding sequence is TGTGCCAGCAGCCAAAGGCGTGGGGGGATGGCAGATACGCAGTATTTT. Translated, it gives CASSQRRGGMADTQYF.

Comment on this clone: At the DNA level, this CDR3 is encoded by other sequences in the same sample as well. This chain links TRBV29-1 with TRBJ2-5; D is perhaps TRBD1 (5 bases). V dropped 4 bases and J dropped 5 bases, with 11 bases sitting between them. The germline CDR1 and CDR2 sequences are SQVTM and ANQGSEA. The CDR3 is 12 residues long. In DNA form, the CDR3 reads TGCAGCGTTGTTAGGGGTGGGGAGACCCAGTACTTC. It codes for CSVVRGGETQYF.

The genes are TRBV5-1 and TRBJ2-7; 9 positions agree with TRBD2. This CDR3 is 16 amino acids long. Germline-derived CDR1 and CDR2 are SGHRS and YFSETQ. V shed 0 bases and J 0 bases; nucleotides not matched to a gene: 4. Written as DNA, the CDR3 is TGCGCCAGCAGCTTGGGGTTTAGCGGGAGCTCCTACGAGCAGTACTTC. Translated, it gives CASSLGFSGSSYEQYF.

The chain employs TRBV10-3 and TRBJ1-3; 7 bases are a match to TRBD1. This CDR3 contains 19 residues. Trimming took 3 bases from V and 0 from J; bases not matched to a gene: 14. Germline V gene data show CDR1 as ENHRY and CDR2 as SYGVKD. The CDR3 is CAISDRTGAVSRSGNTIYF. CDR3 in DNA: TGTGCCATCAGTGACCGGACAGGAGCGGTCTCTCGCTCTGGAAACACCATATATTTT.

This clone was detected only once. The rearrangement uses TRBV5-4 and TRBJ2-6, with unresolved D. The V end lost 4 bases, the J end lost 2 bases, and 13 bases lay between the germline ends. Per germline, CDR1 SGHNT and CDR2 YYREEE (reference sequence). The CDR3 loop spans 16 amino acids. CDR3 sequence reads: CASSAAPVPGANVLTF. The CDR3 DNA sequence: TGTGCCAGCAGCGCTGCCCCGGTCCCTGGGGCCAACGTCCTGACTTTC.

This rearrangement joins TRBV6-1 to TRBJ2-7; 10 nucleotides align to TRBD2. Trimming cost V 0 bases and J 3 bases; bases outside gene matches: 2. This CDR3 comprises 15 residues. Looked up from germline, CDR1 is MNHNS and CDR2 is SASEGT. The CDR3, as DNA: TGTGCCAGCAGTGAAGCGCCTAGCGGGAGCTACGAGCAGTACTTC. This translates into CASSEAPSGSYEQYF.